Each of the 10 T cell receptor beta chains below was sequenced from the same sample in a study of blood T cell repertoires in COVID-19. Assay: immunoSEQ multiplex PCR; the TCRdb copy retains only in-frame clones and omits some. This table has 70,000 to 95,000 clones, around 90% appearing once. The specimen sequenced was peripheral blood. Receptors originate from a man in his 70s with acute or convalescent COVID-19.

The chain has TRBV6-5 and TRBJ1-2; D not resolved. V lost 0 bases and J lost 7, with 9 bases in between. CDR1 is MNHEY, CDR2 SVGAGI, per germline. The CDR3 has 13 residues. The CDR3 sequence: CASSYSEGIGYTF. CDR3 sequence (DNA): TGTGCCAGCAGTTACTCGGAGGGAATTGGCTACACCTTC.

The genes are TRBV11-2 and TRBJ2-3, with D uncertain. This CDR3 has 12 residues. Trimming took 1 base from V and 5 from J, leaving 4 bases between them. Germline V gene sequence: CDR1 SGHAT, CDR2 FQNNGV. The CDR3 reads CASSLGGDTQYF. The DNA for the CDR3 is TGTGCCAGCAGCTTAGGCGGAGATACGCAGTATTTT.

This rearrangement joins TRBV29-1 to TRBJ1-1, with TRBD1 matching 7 bases. V lost 5 bases and J lost 4; bases outside the gene matches: 7. Germline CDR1 SQVTM, CDR2 ANQGSEA. The CDR3 runs 13 residues. CDR3 residues: CSVSSGGGTEAFF. DNA for the CDR3: TGCAGCGTTTCTTCAGGGGGAGGCACTGAAGCTTTCTTT.

This chain uses TRBV11-3 with TRBJ2-1, with 8 bases matching TRBD2. The length of the CDR3 is 16 residues. Trimming cost V 5 bases and J 3 bases; bases outside gene matches: 9. The V gene's germline CDR1 is SGHNT and CDR2 YENEEA. The CDR3 region has the DNA TGTGCCAGCAGCCCGCCCGGCGGGGGGAACTACAATGAGCAGTTCTTC. The encoded protein is CASSPPGGGNYNEQFF. The complete variable domain, with remaining parts taken from reference TRBV11-3 and TRBJ2-1, reads EAGVVQSPRYKIIEKKQPVAFWCNPISGHNTLYWYLQNLGQGPELLIRYENEEAVDDSQLPKDRFSAERLKGVDSTLKIQPAELGDSAVYLCASSPPGGGNYNEQFFGPGTRLTVL.

The V and J genes are TRBV19 and TRBJ2-7; maybe TRBD2 (5 bases). This CDR3 is 15 amino acids long. CDR1 and CDR2 (germline): LNHDA, SQIVND (reference sequence). V lost 3 bases, J lost 2 bases, and 14 bases lay in between. The CDR3 DNA sequence: TGTGCCAGTAGTATTTATGGCGCGGGCCCCTACGAGCAGTACTTC. Residues: CASSIYGAGPYEQYF. Looking up the rest from reference TRBV19 and TRBJ2-7 gives the full variable domain: DGGITQSPKYLFRKEGQNVTLSCEQNLNHDAMYWYRQDPGQGLRLIYYSQIVNDFQKGDIAEGYSVSREKKESFPLTVTSAQKNPTAFYLCASSIYGAGPYEQYFGPGTRLTVT.

In its sample, this clone was seen a few times. The chain uses TRBV2 and TRBJ2-7, with TRBD1 matching 10 bases. Per the germline V gene, CDR1 is SNHLY and CDR2 is FYNNEI. V shed 6 bases, J shed 3 bases, and the junction held 5 bases outside the gene matches. This CDR3 comprises 14 residues. CDR3 loop: CASSRDRGYYEQYF. The CDR3 nucleotides are TGTGCCAGCAGCCGGGACAGGGGTTACTACGAGCAGTACTTC.

The chain is built from TRBV9 and TRBJ2-1; 8 nucleotides align to TRBD2. This CDR3 comprises 17 residues. Germline CDR1 is SGDLS and CDR2 is YYNGEE. The junction had 13 bases not matched to a gene; V was cut back by 0 bases and J by 8 bases. The CDR3 loop reads CASSVVMAGGPGHEQFF. The CDR3 DNA reads TGTGCCAGCAGCGTAGTAATGGCGGGGGGTCCTGGTCATGAGCAGTTCTTC.

The chain carries TRBV6-2 or TRBV6-3 and TRBJ1-2, with 7 bases identical to TRBD1. J was trimmed by 4 bases and V by 5 bases; bases with no gene match: 4. Germline loops: CDR1 MNHEY, CDR2 SVGEGT. The CDR3 has 13 amino acids. This CDR3 reads CASSGQERYGYTF. The CDR3 bases are TGTGCCAGCAGTGGACAGGAGCGCTATGGCTACACCTTC.

The V call is TRBV6-4, the J call TRBJ2-6; 7 positions match TRBD1. With 3 bases clipped from V and 4 bases from J, the junction kept 9 bases outside the gene matches. From germline, CDR1 is MRHNA and CDR2 SNTAGT. The CDR3 runs to 17 residues. The CDR3, as DNA: TGTGCCAGCAGTGAGCGGCAGGGGGTAGCGGGGGCCAACGTCCTGACTTTC. The encoded protein is CASSERQGVAGANVLTF.

This clone has just one count. The CDR3, as DNA: TGTGCCAGCAGTTTCGGACAGGTCAATTCACCCCTCCACTTT. This sequence encodes CASSFGQVNSPLHF. This chain uses TRBV27 with TRBJ1-6, with TRBD1 matching over 7 bases. Germline lookup yields CDR1 MNHEY and CDR2 SMNVEV (reference sequence). J lost 7 bases, V lost 3 bases, and 3 bases had no gene match. This CDR3 comprises 14 residues.